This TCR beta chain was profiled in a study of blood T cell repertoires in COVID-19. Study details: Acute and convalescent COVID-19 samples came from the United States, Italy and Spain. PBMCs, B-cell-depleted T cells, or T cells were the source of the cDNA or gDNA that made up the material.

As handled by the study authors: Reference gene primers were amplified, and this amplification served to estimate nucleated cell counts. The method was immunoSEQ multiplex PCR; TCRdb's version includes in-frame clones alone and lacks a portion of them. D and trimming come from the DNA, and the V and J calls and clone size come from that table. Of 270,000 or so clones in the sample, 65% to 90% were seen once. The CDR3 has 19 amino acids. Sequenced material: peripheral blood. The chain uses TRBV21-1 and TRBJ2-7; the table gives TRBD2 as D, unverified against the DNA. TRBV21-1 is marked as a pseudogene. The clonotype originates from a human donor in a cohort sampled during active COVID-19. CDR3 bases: TGTGCCAGCACCCTACCCGTAGCGGGAGCCTCCACCGGCTACTACGAGCAGTACTTC. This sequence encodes CASTLPVAGASTGYYEQYF.